The sequence of this T cell receptor beta chain was determined in a study of T cell repertoires in cytomegalovirus infection. Study context: In public TCR beta signatures, there were indications of both CMV infection and matching HLA type.

TCRdb processed the reads anew with MiXCR; each CDR3 protein has one entry. The sample has roughly 760,000 distinct CDR3 sequences, roughly 36% seen once. This CDR3 spans 11 amino acids. Per germline, CDR1 SQVTM and CDR2 ANQGSEA. V was trimmed by 4 bases and J by 8 bases, leaving 6 bases between them. Regarding the study as a whole: Summed public TCR beta family frequency identified CMV carriers bearing the relevant HLA. CMV-specific HLA-C-restricted TCR beta clonotypes dominated the ex vivo response.

About this clonotype: Antigen unknown.

The sample comprised PBMCs. The clonotype originates from a human donor in good health (CMV status not recorded). Some clones in this sample may be carry-over from other donors' samples. The chain carries TRBV29-1 and TRBJ1-6, with D tentatively TRBD1 (6 bases). The CDR3 here is CSVGQDSPLHF. The CDR3 DNA reads as TGCAGCGTTGGACAGGATTCACCCCTCCACTTT. Full variable domain (remainder filled in from reference TRBV29-1 and TRBJ1-6): SAVISQKPSRDICQRGTSLTIQCQVDSQVTMMFWYRQQPGQSLTLIATANQGSEATYESGFVIDKFPISRPNLTFSTLTVSNMSPEDSSIYLCSVGQDSPLHFGNGTRLTVT.